This T cell receptor beta chain was documented in a study of blood T cell repertoires in COVID-19. About the research overall: COVID-19 samples, acute and convalescent, were from the United States, Italy and Spain.

In the original workflow: Reference gene primer amplification in the assay estimated nucleated cell counts. Produced via immunoSEQ multiplex PCR; TCRdb's table is partial and in-frame only. V and J calls and clone size come straight from that table; D and trimming were deduced from the DNA. The sample includes roughly 250,000 clones, around nine tenths of them seen just once. This CDR3 is 15 amino acids long. Germline V gene lookup returns CDR1 LNHDA and CDR2 SQIVND (reference sequence). V lost 2 bases to trimming and J lost 1 base, with 9 bases between them. Individuals aged about 18 to 95 years were recruited from some 26 US areas. Clinical history as reported by participants underpinned cohort assignment.

The gene calls are TRBV19 and TRBJ1-5, with no clear D. The source is a woman between 45 and 65 years old who had recovered from COVID-19. What was sequenced was PBMCs or T cells enriched from blood (not recorded which). Here the CDR3 DNA reads TGTGCCAGTAGTATAAGGGAGACCAGCAATCAGCCCCAGCATTTT. This codes for CASSIRETSNQPQHF.